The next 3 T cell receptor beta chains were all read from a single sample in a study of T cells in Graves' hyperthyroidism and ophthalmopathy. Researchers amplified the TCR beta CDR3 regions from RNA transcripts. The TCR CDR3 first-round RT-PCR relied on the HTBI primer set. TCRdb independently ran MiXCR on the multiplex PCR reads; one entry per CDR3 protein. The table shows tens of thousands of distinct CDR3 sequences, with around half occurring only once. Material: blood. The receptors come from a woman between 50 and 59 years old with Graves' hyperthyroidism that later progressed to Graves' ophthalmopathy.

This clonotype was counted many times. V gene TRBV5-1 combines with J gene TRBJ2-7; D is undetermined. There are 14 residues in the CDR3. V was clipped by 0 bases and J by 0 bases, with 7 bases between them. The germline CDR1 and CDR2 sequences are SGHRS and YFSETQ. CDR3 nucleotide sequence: TGCGCCAGCAGCTTGGCGGGTACCTCCTACGAGCAGTACTTC. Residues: CASSLAGTSYEQYF.

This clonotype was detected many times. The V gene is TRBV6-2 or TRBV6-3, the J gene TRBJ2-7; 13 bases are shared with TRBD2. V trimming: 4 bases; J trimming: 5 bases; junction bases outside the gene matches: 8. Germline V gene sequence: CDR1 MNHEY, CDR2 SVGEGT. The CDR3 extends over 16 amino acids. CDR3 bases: TGTGCCAGCAGTTTTAGAGGACTAGCGGGAGTCCACGAGCAGTACTTC. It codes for CASSFRGLAGVHEQYF.

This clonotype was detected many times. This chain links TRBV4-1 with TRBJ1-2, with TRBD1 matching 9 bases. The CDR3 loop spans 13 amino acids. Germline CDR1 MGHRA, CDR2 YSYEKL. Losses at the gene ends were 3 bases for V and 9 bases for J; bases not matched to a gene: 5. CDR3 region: CASSQPGTGSYTF. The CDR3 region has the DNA TGCGCCAGCAGCCAGCCCGGGACAGGGAGCTACACCTTC.